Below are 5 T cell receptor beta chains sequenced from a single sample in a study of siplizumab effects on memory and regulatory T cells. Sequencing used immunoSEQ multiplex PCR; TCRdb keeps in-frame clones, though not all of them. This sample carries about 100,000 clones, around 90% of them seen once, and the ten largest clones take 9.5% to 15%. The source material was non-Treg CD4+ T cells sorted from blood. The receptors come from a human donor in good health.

CDR3 bases: TGTGCCAGCAGCCCTTTTCGGACAGACGGCTATGGCTACACCTTC. It encodes CASSPFRTDGYGYTF. The chain couples TRBV5-4 to TRBJ1-2; tentatively, D is TRBD1 (6 bases). V was clipped by 4 bases and J by 4 bases, with 17 bases between them. CDR3 length: 15 residues. From germline, CDR1 is SGHNT and CDR2 YYREEE (reference sequence).

CDR3 nucleotides: TGTGCCGGGACACAGGGACAGGTCGGAAATGGCTACACCTTC. This codes for CAGTQGQVGNGYTF. The chain links TRBV28 to TRBJ1-2; 8 nucleotides agree with TRBD1. The CDR3 consists of 14 residues. V trimming: 11 bases; J trimming: 6 bases; junction bases outside the gene matches: 14. Germline assignment: CDR1 MDHEN and CDR2 SYDVKM.

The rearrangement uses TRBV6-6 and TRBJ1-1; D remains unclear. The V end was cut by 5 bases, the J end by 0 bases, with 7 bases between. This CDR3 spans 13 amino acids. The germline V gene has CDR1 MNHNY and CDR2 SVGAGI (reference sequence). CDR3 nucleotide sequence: TGTGCCAGCAGTAACGACGTGAACACTGAAGCTTTCTTT. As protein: CASSNDVNTEAFF.

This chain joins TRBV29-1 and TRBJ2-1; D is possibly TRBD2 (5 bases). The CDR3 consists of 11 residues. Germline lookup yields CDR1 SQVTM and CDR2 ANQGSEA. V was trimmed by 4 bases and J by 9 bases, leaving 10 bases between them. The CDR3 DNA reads TGCAGCGTTGGGAGGTCGAGTGAGCAGTTCTTC. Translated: CSVGRSSEQFF.

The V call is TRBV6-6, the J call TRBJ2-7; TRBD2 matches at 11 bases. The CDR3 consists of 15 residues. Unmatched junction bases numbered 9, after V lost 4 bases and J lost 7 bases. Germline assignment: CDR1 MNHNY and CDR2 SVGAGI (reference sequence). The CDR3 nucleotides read TGTGCCAGCAGTTTTTCTAGCGGGAGGCAGTGGGAGCAGTACTTC. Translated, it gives CASSFSSGRQWEQYF.